Below, 30 T cell receptor beta chains from the same sample are listed, as sequenced in a study of blood T cell repertoires in COVID-19 (dated by TCRdb to about 2020). Libraries were made using the immunoSEQ multiplex PCR assay. This immuneACCESS table, as held by TCRdb, lists in-frame sequences with V and J called but not all clones. Of the missing ones, under half trace to an unresolved V gene in checked studies; the others have no known cause. This sample comprises 300,000 to 450,000 clones, roughly 87% of them detected only once. The ten largest clones take up roughly 1% of the sample. Sequenced material: PBMCs or T cells enriched from blood (not recorded which). The receptors stem from a woman aged 25 to 39 who had recovered from COVID-19.

The chain recombines TRBV18 with TRBJ2-5, with 12 bases lining up with TRBD2. Germline V gene data show CDR1 as KGHSH and CDR2 as LQKENI. V lost 3 bases and J lost 3; bases outside the gene matches: 26. The CDR3 runs to 23 residues. The CDR3: CASSPFTTHGLAGTRPQKETQYF. The CDR3 DNA reads TGTGCCAGCTCACCTTTTACCACTCATGGACTAGCGGGGACCCGACCTCAAAAAGAGACCCAGTACTTC.

The chain links TRBV6-5 to TRBJ2-7; D call uncertain. Germline V gene sequence: CDR1 MNHEY, CDR2 SVGAGI. Trimming cost V 1 base and J 6 bases, with 10 bases left between them. CDR3 length: 13 amino acids. The CDR3 sequence: CASSYFASSEQYF. Written as DNA, the CDR3 is TGTGCCAGCAGTTACTTTGCGTCGTCCGAGCAGTACTTC.

The rearrangement joins TRBV7-9 to TRBJ2-3; D is unresolved. V shed 2 bases and J shed 7 bases, with 7 bases lying between them. This CDR3 is built from 12 residues. Germline CDR1 reads SEHNR; CDR2 reads FQNEAQ (reference sequence). The CDR3 DNA reads as TGTGCCAGCAGCTTACTCCCGTATACGCAGTATTTT. The encoded protein is CASSLLPYTQYF.

V and J are TRBV5-1 and TRBJ2-5; D is possibly TRBD2 (6 bases). In germline, CDR1 is SGHRS, CDR2 YFSETQ. Trimming removed 4 bases at V and 9 bases at J, with 19 bases between. This CDR3 contains 14 residues. The CDR3 protein is CASSPSDNDRAQYF. CDR3 nucleotide sequence: TGCGCCAGCAGCCCTAGCGACAATGATAGGGCCCAGTACTTC. Looking up the rest from reference TRBV5-1 and TRBJ2-5 gives the full variable domain: KAGVTQTPRYLIKTRGQQVTLSCSPISGHRSVSWYQQTPGQGLQFLFEYFSETQRNKGNFPGRFSGRQFSNSRSEMNVSTLELGDSALYLCASSPSDNDRAQYFGPGTRLLVL.

The chain has TRBV6-5 and TRBJ1-5; 8 bases fit TRBD1. CDR1 and CDR2 (germline): MNHEY, SVGAGI. This CDR3 region has 13 residues. Losses at the gene ends were 6 bases for V and 6 bases for J; bases not matched to a gene: 4. The CDR3 sequence: CASSGQGGQPQHF. CDR3 in DNA: TGTGCCAGCAGCGGACAGGGCGGTCAGCCCCAGCATTTT.

V gene TRBV2 combines with J gene TRBJ1-2; D call uncertain. This CDR3 is built from 15 residues. V gave up 7 bases and J gave up 4 bases, with 19 bases separating them. CDR1 SNHLY and CDR2 FYNNEI come from the germline V gene. In DNA form, the CDR3 reads TGTGCCAGCATGGGTCCGAGGCTCACATTCTATGGCTACACCTTC. Protein: CASMGPRLTFYGYTF.

There are a few counts of this clone. The chain couples TRBV7-2 to TRBJ1-2; tentative D call: TRBD1 (5 bases). The CDR3 length is 15 residues. The germline gives CDR1 SGHTA, CDR2 FQGNSA. V lost 4 bases and J 2 bases, leaving 14 bases between the germline ends. CDR3 in DNA: TGTGCCAGCAGCTCGGGGGTAGGGCCGAACTATGGCTACACCTTC. It yields the protein CASSSGVGPNYGYTF. Full variable domain (rest looked up from reference TRBV7-2 and TRBJ1-2): GAGVSQSPSNKVTEKGKDVELRCDPISGHTALYWYRQSLGQGLEFLIYFQGNSAPDKSGLPSDRFSAERTGGSVSTLTIQRTQQEDSAVYLCASSSGVGPNYGYTFGSGTRLTVV.

The V call is TRBV5-8, the J call TRBJ2-2; TRBD2 is a possible D gene (6 bases). The CDR3 has 17 residues. Germline V gene sequence: CDR1 SGHTS, CDR2 YDEGEE. Trimming stripped 4 bases from V and 0 bases from J, with 16 bases between. The CDR3 is CASSRGTVLANTGELFF. CDR3 DNA: TGTGCCAGCAGCCGCGGGACGGTGTTGGCGAACACCGGGGAGCTGTTTTTT.

The rearrangement joins TRBV4-1 to TRBJ1-2; possible D gene TRBD1, 6 bases. Trimming took 1 base from V and 6 from J, leaving 18 bases between them. The CDR3 covers 16 residues. Germline assignment: CDR1 MGHRA and CDR2 YSYEKL. The CDR3 nucleotides are TGCGCCAGCAGCCAAGTAGGGGCCAGGGGAAGCGATGGCTACACCTTC. Protein: CASSQVGARGSDGYTF.

This chain links TRBV7-9 with TRBJ2-7; D gene uncertain. CDR1 is SEHNR, CDR2 FQNEAQ, per germline (reference sequence). Trimming pared 3 bases from V and 3 bases from J, leaving 9 bases between. The CDR3 consists of 13 residues. The CDR3 here is CASSLGRDYEQYF. The CDR3 DNA reads as TGTGCCAGCAGCTTGGGCAGAGACTACGAGCAGTACTTC.

This clone appeared once. The chain carries TRBV3-1 (or the pseudogene TRBV3-2) and TRBJ1-1; 9 bases are a match to TRBD1. Germline trimming cut 2 bases from V and 4 bases from J; bases unmatched to any gene: 5. Per germline, CDR1 LGHDT and CDR2 YNNKEL (reference sequence). The CDR3 runs 15 residues. This CDR3 reads CASSQPGQGSTEAFF. CDR3 nucleotides: TGTGCCAGCAGCCAACCAGGACAGGGGAGCACTGAAGCTTTCTTT.

This clone has only one observation. The rearrangement joins TRBV2 to TRBJ1-2; D call uncertain. The CDR3 is 12 amino acids. V dropped 8 bases and J dropped 4 bases, with 11 bases sitting between them. The V gene's germline CDR1 is SNHLY and CDR2 FYNNEI. The CDR3 region has the DNA TGTGCCAGCGTAAGAGAGGGCTATGGCTACACCTTC. It specifies CASVREGYGYTF.

This clone has just one count. The V call is TRBV5-1, the J call TRBJ2-7, with 9 nucleotides matching TRBD1. Per the germline V gene, CDR1 is SGHRS and CDR2 is YFSETQ. This CDR3 spans 17 amino acids. V shed 4 bases, J shed 3 bases, and the junction held 14 bases outside the gene matches. The CDR3 spells CASSPDRGLTQLYEQYF. The CDR3 nucleotides read TGCGCCAGCAGCCCGGACAGGGGTCTTACCCAACTCTACGAGCAGTACTTC.

The chain couples TRBV5-4 to TRBJ2-1; D is perhaps TRBD2 (7 bases). Germline CDR1 reads SGHNT; CDR2 reads YYREEE (reference sequence). The CDR3 extends over 14 amino acids. Trimming shortened V by 9 bases and J by 6 bases, and 19 bases separated the two germline ends. The chain's CDR3 is CAIDTSVDSNEQFF. DNA of the CDR3: TGTGCCATCGACACTAGCGTGGACAGCAATGAGCAGTTCTTC.

The chain carries TRBV28 and TRBJ2-7; 11 bases match TRBD1. Germline V gene sequence: CDR1 MDHEN, CDR2 SYDVKM. J was trimmed by 3 bases and V by 5 bases; bases with no gene match: 12. This CDR3 spans 17 amino acids. CDR3 DNA sequence: TGTGCCAGCAGTCGGACAGGGGGCGGCTTCTCCGACTACGAGCAGTACTTC. Amino acid sequence: CASSRTGGGFSDYEQYF. Drawing the rest from reference TRBV28 and TRBJ2-7, the complete variable domain is DVKVTQSSRYLVKRTGEKVFLECVQDMDHENMFWYRQDPGLGLRLIYFSYDVKMKEKGDIPEGYSVSREKKERFSLILESASTNQTSMYLCASSRTGGGFSDYEQYFGPGTRLTVT.

The V call is TRBV7-2, the J call TRBJ1-4, with unresolved D. The CDR3 has 15 residues. The V end was cut by 5 bases, the J end by 0 bases, with 10 bases between. CDR1 and CDR2 (germline): SGHTA, FQGNSA. The CDR3 nucleotides are TGTGCCAGCAGCCCTACAGTGTCAACTAATGAAAAACTGTTTTTT. This gives the protein CASSPTVSTNEKLFF.

This chain connects TRBV28 to TRBJ2-1; D is uncertain. Trimming shortened V by 6 bases and J by 5 bases, and 11 bases separated the two germline ends. This CDR3 spans 13 amino acids. Germline values: CDR1 MDHEN, CDR2 SYDVKM. CDR3 in amino acids: CASSLIGDNEQFF. In nucleotides, the CDR3 is TGTGCCAGCAGCCTGATAGGAGACAATGAGCAGTTCTTC.

The chain uses TRBV5-5 and TRBJ1-2, with D possibly matching TRBD1 (5 bases). This CDR3 spans 17 amino acids. CDR1 and CDR2 from the germline V gene are SGHKS and YYEKEE (reference sequence). Trimming took 4 bases from V and 2 from J, leaving 21 bases between them. CDR3 loop: CASSVPGTGRPNYGYTF. The CDR3 region has the DNA TGTGCCAGCAGCGTCCCCGGGACGGGGAGGCCGAACTATGGCTACACCTTC.

CDR3 loop: CASSLGDRGAGANVLTF. CDR3 nucleotides: TGTGCCAGCAGCTTAGGAGACAGGGGCGCTGGGGCCAACGTCCTGACTTTC. The genes are TRBV11-3 and TRBJ2-6; TRBD1 aligns across 8 bases. V dropped 1 base and J dropped 2; count of bases not matched to a gene: 4. Germline loops: CDR1 SGHNT, CDR2 YENEEA. The CDR3 covers 17 residues.

This clone was detected a few times. This chain joins TRBV27 and TRBJ2-1, with 12 positions matching TRBD2. This CDR3 is 16 amino acids long. Germline V gene data show CDR1 as MNHEY and CDR2 as SMNVEV (reference sequence). The J segment lost 6 bases and the V segment lost 7 bases, leaving 10 bases of the junction unmatched. The CDR3 sequence: CASTHFPTSGGNEQFF. The CDR3 coding sequence is TGTGCCAGCACCCACTTCCCGACTAGCGGGGGCAATGAGCAGTTCTTC.

V gene TRBV9 combines with J gene TRBJ1-2, with 7 positions matching TRBD1. After removal of 4 bases from V and 3 bases from J, the junction contained 15 bases not matched to a gene. This CDR3 has 17 amino acids. The germline V gene has CDR1 SGDLS and CDR2 YYNGEE. CDR3 loop: CASSRALIRQGDYGYTF. In DNA form, the CDR3 reads TGTGCCAGCAGCCGAGCCCTCATTAGACAGGGCGACTATGGCTACACCTTC.

This rearrangement joins TRBV14 to TRBJ1-1; TRBD1 might be the D (5 bases). V gave up 3 bases and J gave up 0 bases, with 11 bases separating them. The CDR3 has 15 amino acids. Germline V CDR1 and CDR2: SGHDN, FVKESK. The chain's CDR3 is CASSQRRGMNTEAFF. The CDR3 DNA is TGTGCCAGCAGCCAGAGGAGGGGCATGAACACTGAAGCTTTCTTT.

The rearrangement links TRBV5-1 to TRBJ2-7, with TRBD1 identical over 10 bases. Germline CDR1 reads SGHRS; CDR2 reads YFSETQ. V shed 4 bases and J 13 bases; nucleotides not matched to a gene: 8. This CDR3 has 12 residues. The CDR3 here is CASSLGTGERYF. CDR3 nucleotides: TGCGCCAGCAGCCTGGGGACAGGGGAGCGATACTTC.

The chain is built from TRBV28 and TRBJ2-7; 8 bases agree with TRBD1. The CDR3 sequence is 12 residues long. Germline V gene sequence: CDR1 MDHEN, CDR2 SYDVKM. Germline trimming cut 4 bases from V and 6 bases from J; bases unmatched to any gene: 2. CDR3 loop: CASSSDRGEQYF. CDR3 bases: TGTGCCAGCAGTTCCGACAGGGGCGAGCAGTACTTC.

The V gene is TRBV4-1, the J gene TRBJ1-4, with D possibly matching TRBD1 (5 bases). CDR1 and CDR2 (germline): MGHRA, YSYEKL. Trimming took off 3 bases at V and 7 bases at J, with 9 bases between the two ends. This CDR3 spans 13 amino acids. The CDR3 here is CASSHRAGEKLFF. CDR3 nucleotide sequence: TGCGCCAGCAGCCACAGGGCCGGTGAAAAACTGTTTTTT.

V is TRBV7-8 and J is TRBJ1-1; D may be TRBD1 (5 bases). The CDR3 has 16 residues. Trimming took off 3 bases at V and 1 base at J, with 15 bases between the two ends. Germline V gene lookup returns CDR1 SGHVS and CDR2 FQNEAQ. DNA for the CDR3: TGTGCCAGCAGCTTTCATAAGGGGAGGTGGAACACTGAAGCTTTCTTT. Protein: CASSFHKGRWNTEAFF. Variable domain in full (rest from reference TRBV7-8 and TRBJ1-1): GAGVSQSPRYKVAKRGQDVALRCDPISGHVSLFWYQQALGQGPEFLTYFQNEAQLDKSGLPSDRFFAERPEGSVSTLKIQRTQQEDSAVYLCASSFHKGRWNTEAFFGQGTRLTVV.

The V gene is TRBV5-5, the J gene TRBJ1-2, with TRBD1 matching over 9 bases. Germline CDR1 reads SGHKS; CDR2 reads YYEKEE (reference sequence). V was pared by 1 base and J by 5 bases, with 6 bases of the junction left unmatched. This CDR3 comprises 15 residues. The CDR3 region has the DNA TGTGCCAGCAGCTTGATGTTGGGACAGGGATATGGCTACACCTTC. It codes for CASSLMLGQGYGYTF.

This clone appeared a single time. V is TRBV5-1 and J is TRBJ2-3, with 9 nucleotides matching TRBD1. This CDR3 has 14 amino acids. V dropped 6 bases and J dropped 4; count of bases not matched to a gene: 6. Germline values: CDR1 SGHRS, CDR2 YFSETQ. The CDR3 spells CASNSGTGSDTQYF. Here the CDR3 DNA reads TGCGCCAGCAATTCCGGGACAGGGTCAGATACGCAGTATTTT. The entire variable domain, with the rest obtained from reference TRBV5-1 and TRBJ2-3, is as follows: KAGVTQTPRYLIKTRGQQVTLSCSPISGHRSVSWYQQTPGQGLQFLFEYFSETQRNKGNFPGRFSGRQFSNSRSEMNVSTLELGDSALYLCASNSGTGSDTQYFGPGTRLTVL.

The V call is TRBV6-5, the J call TRBJ2-3; D ambiguous. The CDR3 spans 14 residues. Trimming cost V 7 bases and J 2 bases, with 13 bases left between them. The germline CDR1 and CDR2 sequences are MNHEY and SVGAGI. CDR3 DNA sequence: TGTGCCAGCACGCCGGAGTTCCACACAGATACGCAGTATTTT. This sequence encodes CASTPEFHTDTQYF.

There are a few counts of this clone. The gene calls are TRBV5-1 and TRBJ2-1, with 8 bases matching TRBD2. Trimming removed 0 bases from V and 10 bases from J; junction bases left unmatched: 6. There are 14 residues in the CDR3. The germline CDR1 and CDR2 sequences are SGHRS and YFSETQ. The CDR3 sequence is CASSLDGGAFEQFF. CDR3 in DNA: TGCGCCAGCAGCTTGGACGGGGGGGCATTCGAGCAGTTCTTC.